This is a list of T cell receptor beta chains from one sample in a study of human T cells and chemical hapten exposure. One entry per CDR3 protein results from TCRdb running MiXCR on the RACE reads. The table has some 400,000 distinct CDR3 sequences, roughly 5% seen once; the top ten hold 2% to 2.5%. The input for sequencing was whole blood, taken in connection with sensitization to the hapten diphenylcyclopropenone (DPC). These receptors all come from a woman aged 45 to 65 with alopecia areata. Some clones in this sample may be carry-over from other donors' samples. The CDR3 runs from the conserved cysteine through the conserved F or W. The D gene is left open where the match is weak. Only some rows state a clone size, as once, few, many or a class for expanded clones.

abundance	d_gene	j_gene	v_gene	CDR3nt	CDR3aa
many	NA	TRBJ1-6	TRBV4-2	TGTGCCAGCAGCCGGGCCTTAACAGGGTCTAATTCACCCCTCCACTTT	CASSRALTGSNSPLHF
few	NA	TRBJ2-7	TRBV7-6	TGTGCCAGCAGCTCCCATACCGCCTACGAGCAGTACTTC	CASSSHTAYEQYF
NA	TRBD2	TRBJ2-3	TRBV3-1	TGTGCCAGCAGCCAAGAGAGGCTAGCGGGGGGGCCAGATACGCAGTATTTT	CASSQERLAGGPDTQYF
many	TRBD2	TRBJ2-1	TRBV5-5	TGTGCCAGCAGCTTAGGCGGGAGGTACAATGAGCAGTTCTTC	CASSLGGRYNEQFF
many	TRBD2	TRBJ2-1	TRBV27	TGTGCCAGCAGTTTAACGGGAGGGCCGTGGAATGAGCAGTTCTTC	CASSLTGGPWNEQFF
many	NA	TRBJ2-7	TRBV14	TGTGCCAGCAGCCCCAACGACAGAGCCTACGAGCAGTACTTC	CASSPNDRAYEQYF
many	NA	TRBJ2-7	TRBV13	TGTGCCAGCAGCAGCGACAGGTCCTCCTACGAGCAGTACTTC	CASSSDRSSYEQYF
many	NA	TRBJ2-2	TRBV5-5	TGTGCCAGCAGCTTTCCCGACTGGTACGACAACACCGGGGAGCTGTTTTTT	CASSFPDWYDNTGELFF
NA	TRBD1	TRBJ2-1	TRBV10-2	TGCGCCAGCAGTCCCCGAGACAGGGGGCCCCGGCAGTTCTTC	CASSPRDRGPRQFF
NA	NA	TRBJ2-1	TRBV2	TGTGCCAGCAGTGAGGCCGGTCGATACTCCTACAATGAGCAGTTCTTC	CASSEAGRYSYNEQFF
few	NA	TRBJ1-2	TRBV6-2/TRBV6-3	TGTGCCAGCAGTTACTCGTTACAGGGAGGGAACTATGGCTACACCTTC	CASSYSLQGGNYGYTF
many	TRBD2	TRBJ2-3	TRBV7-2	TGTGCCAGCAGCTTCCTAGCGGGGGGGCTAGATACGCAGTATTTT	CASSFLAGGLDTQYF
NA	NA	TRBJ2-3	TRBV7-9	TGTGCCAGCAGCTTAGAGACTATGACAGATACGCAGTATTTT	CASSLETMTDTQYF
NA	NA	TRBJ2-3	TRBV23-1	TGCGCCAGCAGCCAAAAGGGGTTCCAGCGAGCAGATACGCAGTATTTT	CASSQKGFQRADTQYF
many	TRBD2	TRBJ2-3	TRBV5-6	TGTGCCAGCAGAGAGGGACTAGCGGGATTGGTTACGCAGTATTTT	CASREGLAGLVTQYF
many	NA	TRBJ2-7	TRBV6-2/TRBV6-3	TGTGCCAGCAGTTTTCCGGAGCGGGACGAGCAGTACTTC	CASSFPERDEQYF
NA	TRBD2	TRBJ2-5	TRBV12-3/TRBV12-4	TGTGCCAGCAGTTTAGAGAAACTAGCGGGAGAAACTGAGACCCAGTACTTC	CASSLEKLAGETETQYF
many	NA	TRBJ1-6	TRBV20-1	TGCAGTGCTAGAAACAGATTAAATTCACCCCTCCACTTT	CSARNRLNSPLHF
many	NA	TRBJ2-7	TRBV6-2/TRBV6-3	TGTGCCAGCAGCCGCCCGGAGCGGGAGCAGTACTTC	CASSRPEREQYF
many	TRBD2	TRBJ2-5	TRBV10-1	TGCGCCAGCACTGGAGCGGGACTCCAAGAGACCCAGTACTTC	CASTGAGLQETQYF
many	NA	TRBJ1-2	TRBV24-1	TGTGCCACCAGTGATAGGGACTATGGCTACACCTTC	CATSDRDYGYTF
many	NA	TRBJ2-5	TRBV29-1	TGCAGCTCTAACGAGGGGGGGCCTGGAGAGACCCAGTACTTC	CSSNEGGPGETQYF
few	TRBD2	TRBJ2-2	TRBV6-5	TGTGCCAGCCTAAAAGCGGGGGGCAGAAACACCGGGGAGCTGTTTTTT	CASLKAGGRNTGELFF
many	NA	TRBJ1-4	TRBV2	TGTGCCAGCAGTGAATGGCGGGGCAGTAATGAAAAACTGTTTTTT	CASSEWRGSNEKLFF
many	NA	TRBJ1-6	TRBV20-1	TGCAGTGCTAGAGCGAGAGGCAGTTGGTCACCCCTCCACTTT	CSARARGSWSPLHF
NA	TRBD2	TRBJ2-3	TRBV28	TGTGCCAGTTCATATCCGGGAGGGGGAGATACGCAGTATTTT	CASSYPGGGDTQYF
few	NA	TRBJ1-1	TRBV5-1	TGCGCCAGCAGCTTGCAGGCAGGGAACACTGAAGCTTTCTTT	CASSLQAGNTEAFF
many	NA	TRBJ2-7	TRBV6-1	TGTGCCAGCAGTCCCGAGACAGAGCAGTACTTC	CASSPETEQYF
few	NA	TRBJ2-3	TRBV2	TGTGCCAGCACCCTTGGCACGGGGGCTCGCACAGATACGCAGTATTTT	CASTLGTGARTDTQYF
many	TRBD2	TRBJ2-1	TRBV6-5	TGTGCCAGCAGTTACTCGCCCAGCGGGAGTTACCCAGCCGATGAGCAGTTCTTC	CASSYSPSGSYPADEQFF
many	TRBD2	TRBJ2-7	TRBV2	TGTGCCCAGAGAGCGGGAGGGCGATACGAGCAGTACTTC	CAQRAGGRYEQYF
many	NA	TRBJ1-4	TRBV25-1	TGTGCCAGCAGTGAAATAGTCGGTACTCCTGGGGATGAAAAACTGTTTTTT	CASSEIVGTPGDEKLFF
few	NA	TRBJ1-2	TRBV3-1	TGTGCCAGCACAGATAACTATGGCTACACCTTC	CASTDNYGYTF
NA	NA	TRBJ2-3	TRBV20-1	TGCAGTGCTAGCGATCGATCCAAGACGACCACAGATACGCAGTATTTT	CSASDRSKTTTDTQYF
few	NA	TRBJ2-7	TRBV6-2/TRBV6-3	TGTGCCAGAACACCGGGAGCTAGCCGTCAGTACTTC	CARTPGASRQYF
few	NA	TRBJ1-1	TRBV30	TGTGCCTGGAGTACCCGCGGGCGGGAGGCTTTCTTT	CAWSTRGREAFF
few	NA	TRBJ2-3	TRBV7-2	TGTGCCAGCAGCTTTAAAATCGGGGATACGCAGTATTTT	CASSFKIGDTQYF
many	TRBD1	TRBJ2-2	TRBV28	TGTGCCAGCACAGGACAGGGGCGGACCGGGGAGCTGTTTTTT	CASTGQGRTGELFF
many	NA	TRBJ2-2	TRBV10-2	TGCGCCAGCAGCAGACAGGAGTCGAACACCGGGGAGCTGTTTTTT	CASSRQESNTGELFF
many	TRBD1	TRBJ1-3	TRBV29-1	TGCAGCGCCACAGGGGATTCTGGAAACACCATATATTTT	CSATGDSGNTIYF
NA	NA	TRBJ2-6	TRBV27	TGTGCCAGCAGCACTCAACCCTCTGGGGCCAACGTCCTGACTTTC	CASSTQPSGANVLTF
NA	NA	TRBJ2-7	TRBV27	TGTGCCAGCAGTAGATCGGGAGATGGGCCCTACGAGCAGTACTTC	CASSRSGDGPYEQYF
many	TRBD2	TRBJ2-3	TRBV7-9	TGTGCCAGCAGCCCCCTCCGCGGGAGGCGAGTAGATACGCAGTATTTT	CASSPLRGRRVDTQYF
NA	NA	TRBJ2-7	TRBV5-1	TGCGCCAGCAGCTTGGTGGCCCTCTCCTACGAGCAGTACTTC	CASSLVALSYEQYF
NA	NA	TRBJ2-3	TRBV12-3/TRBV12-4	TGTGCCAGCACCGGGGTGTCAGATACGCAGTATTTT	CASTGVSDTQYF
few	NA	TRBJ2-7	TRBV20-1	TGCAGTGCTAGCCTCTCAGGAGGGGCTACCCACTACGAGCAGTACTTC	CSASLSGGATHYEQYF
NA	NA	TRBJ2-7	TRBV28	TGTGCCAGCAGTTTGCCGGGACCCCCTTACGAGCAGTACTTC	CASSLPGPPYEQYF
few	NA	TRBJ1-1	TRBV20-1	TGCAGTGCTAGAGTCCCGGGGGCCGTGTGGACTGAAGCTTTCTTT	CSARVPGAVWTEAFF
many	NA	TRBJ1-2	TRBV10-3	TGTGCCACCCCCTGCTATGGCTACACCTTC	CATPCYGYTF
many	NA	TRBJ2-5	TRBV7-8	TGTGCCAGCAGCCTTAGGTCGGACTCCAAAGAGACCCAGTACTTC	CASSLRSDSKETQYF
few	NA	TRBJ2-1	TRBV7-2	TGTGCCAGCACCTCGACAGGCTCCTACAATGAGCAGTTCTTC	CASTSTGSYNEQFF
NA	NA	TRBJ2-1	TRBV29-1	TGCAGCGTTGAATGGGTTACGGAAGGGAATTACAATGAGCAGTTCTTC	CSVEWVTEGNYNEQFF
many	NA	TRBJ2-5	TRBV5-4	TGTGCCAGCAGCTCGGAAGTGGGAGAGACCCAGTACTTC	CASSSEVGETQYF
many	TRBD1	TRBJ2-3	TRBV6-6	TGTGCCAGCAGTTACGACAGGGCAGGTGCAGATACGCAGTATTTT	CASSYDRAGADTQYF
NA	TRBD2	TRBJ2-1	TRBV4-1	TGCGCCAGCAGCCAAGATATGGGGCTAGCGGGGCAGCAGGAGCAGTTCTTC	CASSQDMGLAGQQEQFF
few	TRBD2	TRBJ2-5	TRBV7-2	TGTGCCAGCAGCTTACTCGCGGGGGGGAATCAAGAGACCCAGTACTTC	CASSLLAGGNQETQYF
few	NA	TRBJ2-3	TRBV9	TGTGCCAGCAGCGTAGTACACACAGATACGCAGTATTTT	CASSVVHTDTQYF